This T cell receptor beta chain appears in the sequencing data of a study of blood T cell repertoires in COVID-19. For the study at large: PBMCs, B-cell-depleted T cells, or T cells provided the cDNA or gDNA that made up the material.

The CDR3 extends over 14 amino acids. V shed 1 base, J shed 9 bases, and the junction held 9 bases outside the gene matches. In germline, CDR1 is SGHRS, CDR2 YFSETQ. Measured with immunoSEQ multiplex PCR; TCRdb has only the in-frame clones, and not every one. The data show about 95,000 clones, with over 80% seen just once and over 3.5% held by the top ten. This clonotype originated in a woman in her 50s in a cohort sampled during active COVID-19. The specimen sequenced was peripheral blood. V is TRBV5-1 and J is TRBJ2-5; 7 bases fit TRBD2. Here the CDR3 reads CASSLIAGLRPQYF. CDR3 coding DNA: TGCGCCAGCAGCTTGATAGCGGGCCTCCGCCCCCAGTACTTC.